One and the same sample provided the 27 T cell receptor beta chains below, sequenced in a study of Graves' ophthalmopathy and Graves' hyperthyroidism. Amplification of the TCR beta CDR3 regions used RNA transcripts (as template). The workflow started with a first-round RT-PCR run with HTBI primers and then moved on to a second-round multiplex PCR. MiXCR, run by TCRdb on the multiplex PCR reads, gives a single entry per CDR3 protein. The table records 600,000 to 950,000 distinct CDR3 sequences, 35% to 50% of them present only once. Sequencing input: peripheral blood. All receptors come from an adult man with Graves' ophthalmopathy.

V and J are TRBV7-2 and TRBJ1-3, with 7 bases fitting TRBD1. This CDR3 region has 15 residues. Trimming cost V 7 bases and J 4 bases; bases outside gene matches: 10. Per germline, CDR1 SGHTA and CDR2 FQGNSA. The CDR3 is CASTTPRQGGNTIYF. CDR3 bases: TGTGCCAGCACCACGCCCCGACAGGGCGGAAACACCATATATTTT.

V usage is TRBV6-4 and J usage is TRBJ2-6; 7 nucleotides match TRBD2. Germline V CDR1 and CDR2: MRHNA, SNTAGT. With V trimmed by 8 bases and J by 0 bases, 10 bases remained unmatched. This CDR3 has 17 residues. CDR3 protein: CASERGSRASGANVLTF. For the CDR3, the DNA is TGTGCCAGCGAACGCGGGAGCAGGGCCTCTGGGGCCAACGTCCTGACTTTC.

This clonotype showed up many times. V gene TRBV7-2 combines with J gene TRBJ2-2; D is unresolved. The CDR3 consists of 13 residues. Germline lookup yields CDR1 SGHTA and CDR2 FQGNSA. The germline V and J ends were trimmed by 1 base and 6 bases, with 6 bases remaining between them. The CDR3 here is CASSLGHPGELFF. DNA of the CDR3: TGTGCCAGCAGCTTAGGCCATCCCGGGGAGCTGTTTTTT.

This clonotype was detected ten times or more. This rearrangement joins TRBV25-1 to TRBJ2-7, with 8 nucleotides matching TRBD2. The germline V gene has CDR1 MGHDK and CDR2 SYGVNS. V lost 8 bases to trimming and J lost 7 bases; unmatched junction nucleotides: 7. The CDR3 totals 12 residues. The CDR3 loop reads CASSGGVGEQYF. The CDR3 region has the DNA TGTGCCAGCTCGGGGGGGGTGGGAGAGCAGTACTTC.

This rearrangement joins TRBV19 to TRBJ1-6; 7 bases map to TRBD1. Germline-derived CDR1 and CDR2 are LNHDA and SQIVND (reference sequence). This CDR3 has 17 amino acids. The V segment lost 0 bases and the J segment 5 bases; nucleotides outside the gene matches: 7. CDR3: CASSIDPDRRNNSPLHF. The CDR3, as DNA: TGTGCCAGTAGTATAGATCCGGACAGGCGGAATAATTCACCCCTCCACTTT.

The DNA for the CDR3 is TGTGCCAGCAGATGGGGGACAGCTGAAGCTTTCTTT. Encoded protein: CASRWGTAEAFF. This sequence joins TRBV5-6 and TRBJ1-1, with 7 bases fitting TRBD1. Per germline, CDR1 SGHDT and CDR2 YYEEEE. There are 12 residues in the CDR3. V shed 5 bases, J shed 6 bases, and the junction held 4 bases outside the gene matches.

This chain joins TRBV10-3 and TRBJ2-7, with 10 bases fitting TRBD1. The J segment lost 7 bases and the V segment lost 4 bases, leaving 1 base of the junction unmatched. The CDR3 consists of 12 residues. The germline gives CDR1 ENHRY, CDR2 SYGVKD. This chain's CDR3 is CAISGDRGEQYF. The CDR3 DNA reads TGTGCCATCAGTGGGGACAGGGGAGAGCAGTACTTC.

The gene calls are TRBV2 and TRBJ2-7, with TRBD2 matching over 7 bases. Trimming cost V 3 bases and J 4 bases; bases outside gene matches: 9. Germline loops: CDR1 SNHLY, CDR2 FYNNEI. CDR3 size: 15 residues. This chain's CDR3 is CASSERQPGGYEQYF. The DNA of the CDR3 is TGTGCCAGCAGTGAGCGGCAGCCCGGGGGGTACGAGCAGTACTTC.

The chain carries TRBV7-6 and TRBJ2-2; the match to TRBD1 covers 11 bases. The CDR3 consists of 15 residues. Germline trimming cut 4 bases from V and 6 bases from J; bases unmatched to any gene: 4. The germline V gene encodes CDR1 SGHVS and CDR2 FNYEAQ. This CDR3 reads CASSSPGQGAGELFF. The CDR3 DNA follows: TGTGCCAGCAGCTCGCCGGGACAGGGGGCCGGGGAGCTGTTTTTT.

The CDR3 is CASSIERQQFF. DNA for the CDR3: TGTGCCAGCTCGATAGAAAGGCAGCAGTTCTTC. This chain joins TRBV7-6 and TRBJ2-1; D remains unclear. The CDR3 is made up of 11 amino acids. Germline V lookup: CDR1 SGHVS, CDR2 FNYEAQ. The V and J ends lost 8 bases and 11 bases respectively, with 13 bases between them.

V gene TRBV4-1 combines with J gene TRBJ2-5; D is unresolved. CDR1 and CDR2 (germline): MGHRA, YSYEKL. Between the trimmed V and J ends, which lost 1 base and 0 bases, there was a span of 15 bases. The CDR3 is made up of 17 amino acids. The CDR3 loop is CASSQGKANVYQETQYF. The CDR3 nucleotides are TGCGCCAGCAGCCAAGGGAAGGCTAACGTGTACCAAGAGACCCAGTACTTC.

This sequence joins TRBV25-1 and TRBJ2-7, with TRBD2 identical over 10 bases. The DNA end lines up better with TRBJ2-1; the J call may be wrong. Germline V gene data show CDR1 as MGHDK and CDR2 as SYGVNS. The CDR3 has 15 amino acids. CDR3 DNA: TGTGCCAGCAGTGGAGGGCTAGCGGGAGAGAATGAGCAGTTCTTC. Its translation: CASSGGLAGENEQFF.

In the case of this clonotype: Germline and junction disagree at one end, which may indicate a read error. The chain uses TRBV19 and TRBJ2-7, with a tentative D call TRBD1 (5 bases). Germline loops: CDR1 LNHDA, CDR2 SQIVND (reference sequence). The CDR3 is 15 residues long. CDR3 sequence: CAGSKNPDKTYEQYF. CDR3 nucleotide sequence: TGTGCCGGTAGTAAGAATCCGGACAAGACCTACGAGCAGTACTTC.

This clonotype was counted at least ten times. The V and J genes are TRBV20-1 and TRBJ2-5; no definite D call. V shed 2 bases and J shed 1 base, with 8 bases lying between them. The CDR3 covers 13 residues. Germline CDR1 and CDR2: DFQATT and SNEGSKA (reference sequence). CDR3 loop: CSARTQSQETQYF. The CDR3 region has the DNA TGCAGTGCTAGAACGCAGTCCCAAGAGACCCAGTACTTC.

The chain couples TRBV29-1 to TRBJ2-7; D remains ambiguous. The germline CDR1 and CDR2 sequences are SQVTM and ANQGSEA. The V gene lost 8 bases and the J gene lost 6 bases, with 14 bases spanning the gap. This CDR3 contains 11 residues. As DNA, the CDR3 is TGCAGCTTGGGTGGTCCGGTCGAGCAGTACTTC. Translated, it gives CSLGGPVEQYF.

The V gene is TRBV25-1, the J gene TRBJ2-2; D unresolved. V was trimmed by 5 bases and J by 1 base, leaving 11 bases between them. The CDR3 is 15 amino acids. The germline V gene has CDR1 MGHDK and CDR2 SYGVNS. The CDR3 spells CASSYLRMNTGELFF. CDR3 nucleotide sequence: TGTGCCAGCAGTTACTTACGGATGAACACCGGGGAGCTGTTTTTT.

This clonotype was recorded many times. The rearrangement uses TRBV7-9 and TRBJ1-4, with D unresolved. Per germline, CDR1 SEHNR and CDR2 FQNEAQ (reference sequence). The CDR3 totals 15 residues. Trimming removed 1 base from V and 4 bases from J, with 10 bases in between. The CDR3 here is CASSLGTVRNEKLFF. The CDR3 DNA reads as TGTGCCAGCAGCTTAGGGACCGTTCGTAATGAAAAACTGTTTTTT.

The chain links TRBV7-2 to TRBJ2-7, with D possibly being TRBD1 or TRBD2 (5 bases each). Germline V gives CDR1 SGHTA, CDR2 FQGNSA. The CDR3 has 14 residues. The ends were cut back, 5 bases at V and 5 bases at J, with 16 bases in the middle. CDR3 DNA: TGTGCCAGCAGCATCTGGGACGGTGGCGACGAGCAGTACTTC. Protein product: CASSIWDGGDEQYF. Supplemented by reference TRBV7-2 and TRBJ2-7, the full variable domain reads GAGVSQSPSNKVTEKGKDVELRCDPISGHTALYWYRQSLGQGLEFLIYFQGNSAPDKSGLPSDRFSAERTGGSVSTLTIQRTQQEDSAVYLCASSIWDGGDEQYFGPGTRLTVT.

This chain joins TRBV15 and TRBJ2-3; 8 bases agree with TRBD1. V was clipped by 5 bases and J by 2 bases; unmatched bases: 6. This CDR3 has 15 amino acids. Germline loops: CDR1 LNHNV, CDR2 YYDKDF (reference sequence). DNA for the CDR3: TGTGCCACCAGCTCGGGGACAGGCGCCACAGATACGCAGTATTTT. It yields the protein CATSSGTGATDTQYF.

This clonotype occurred many times. The J gene is TRBJ2-6, the V gene TRBV19, with a tentative D call TRBD1 (5 bases). V dropped 1 base and J dropped 0 bases, with 7 bases sitting between them. The CDR3 spans 16 residues. The germline CDR1 and CDR2 sequences are LNHDA and SQIVND (reference sequence). CDR3 coding DNA: TGTGCCAGTAGTATAGGACAGAACTCTGGGGCCAACGTCCTGACTTTC. Amino acid sequence: CASSIGQNSGANVLTF.

About this clonotype: Being one base from a much bigger clone, this may be a read error. The chain recombines TRBV20-1 with TRBJ1-1, with TRBD1 as a possible D gene (5 bases). The CDR3 contains 14 residues. Germline V gives CDR1 DFQATT, CDR2 SNEGSKA (reference sequence). Trimming cost V 1 base and J 7 bases, with 16 bases left between them. The DNA for the CDR3 is TGCAGTGCTAGAGTTGCCAGGGTGCAGGATGAAGCTTTCTTT. Its protein is CSARVARVQDEAFF.

This clonotype was recorded a few times. The chain recombines TRBV6-1 with TRBJ2-7, with 7 bases matching TRBD1. J lost 4 bases, V lost 7 bases, and 10 bases had no gene match. Germline-derived CDR1 and CDR2 are MNHNS and SASEGT. The CDR3 is made up of 14 amino acids. CDR3 DNA sequence: TGTGCCAGCATGGGGGACGGGACAGTTTACGAGCAGTACTTC. Translated, it gives CASMGDGTVYEQYF.

This clonotype occurred a few times. The chain combines TRBV6-5 with TRBJ1-4; no firm D call. CDR1 MNHEY and CDR2 SVGAGI come from the germline V gene. This CDR3 spans 14 amino acids. V was clipped by 6 bases and J by 5 bases, with 13 bases between them. The CDR3, as DNA: TGTGCCAGCAGCAACGGCGGTACCAATGAAAAACTGTTTTTT. This encodes CASSNGGTNEKLFF.

This clonotype was picked up a small number of times. The chain links TRBV2 to TRBJ1-3; D gene uncertain. The ends were cut back, 6 bases at V and 0 bases at J, with 15 bases in the middle. The germline gives CDR1 SNHLY, CDR2 FYNNEI. The CDR3 is 16 residues long. For the CDR3, the DNA is TGTGCCAGCAGCCAACTCATCACTAACTCTGGAAACACCATATATTTT. Protein: CASSQLITNSGNTIYF. The full variable domain, completed using reference TRBV2 and TRBJ1-3, is EPEVTQTPSHQVTQMGQEVILRCVPISNHLYFYWYRQILGQKVEFLVSFYNNEISEKSEIFDDQFSVERPDGSNFTLKIRSTKLEDSAMYFCASSQLITNSGNTIYFGEGSWLTVV.

The V and J genes are TRBV10-3 and TRBJ2-7; D gene ambiguous. Germline CDR1 is ENHRY and CDR2 is SYGVKD. The CDR3 has 11 amino acids. Trimming cost V 10 bases and J 7 bases, with 14 bases left between them. Here the CDR3 DNA reads TGTGCCAGCAGGTCGGCGGTGGAGCAGTACTTC. The encoded protein is CASRSAVEQYF.

The CDR3 is CSASWGQGETQYF. The CDR3 DNA follows: TGCAGTGCTAGCTGGGGGCAGGGAGAGACCCAGTACTTC. The chain employs TRBV20-1 and TRBJ2-5, with D maybe TRBD1 (6 bases). The CDR3 loop spans 13 amino acids. In germline, CDR1 is DFQATT, CDR2 SNEGSKA (reference sequence). V lost 3 bases and J lost 4, with 12 bases in between.

This clonotype was seen only a few times. This chain links TRBV20-1 with TRBJ1-5; D uncertain. Germline-derived CDR1 and CDR2 are DFQATT and SNEGSKA (reference sequence). The CDR3 is made up of 11 amino acids. V lost 6 bases and J lost 6, with 9 bases in between. The CDR3 spells CSAPLGQPQHF. In DNA form, the CDR3 reads TGCAGTGCACCTTTGGGTCAGCCCCAGCATTTT.